A single sample is the source of the 10 T cell receptor beta chains below, sequenced in a study of blood T cell repertoires in COVID-19. The data were produced by immunoSEQ multiplex PCR, yet TCRdb's version contains in-frame clones alone and is incomplete. The table shows about 180,000 clones, with about four fifths occurring only once. Sequencing was carried out using peripheral blood. These receptors were taken from a human donor in a cohort sampled during active COVID-19.

The gene calls are TRBV23-1 and TRBJ1-1, with D unresolved. TRBV23-1 carries the ORF label, with uncertain function. The CDR3 length is 14 residues. Trimming took 6 bases from V and 5 from J, leaving 16 bases between them. The CDR3 region has the DNA TGCGCCAGCAGGCGAAGAGAGGGAAGGACTGAAGCTTTCTTT. It specifies CASRRREGRTEAFF.

This chain joins TRBV3-1 (or the pseudogene TRBV3-2) and TRBJ1-5; no firm D call. This CDR3 spans 15 amino acids. Germline V gene data show CDR1 as LGHDT and CDR2 as YNNKEL (reference sequence). V was shortened by 1 base and J by 3 bases, with 10 bases between the two germline ends. CDR3 DNA: TGTGCCAGCAGCCAAGCTGGTGCCTACAATCAGCCCCAGCATTTT. This codes for CASSQAGAYNQPQHF.

J is TRBJ2-1 and V is TRBV4-1; TRBD2 matches 11 bases. The V gene end was trimmed by 0 bases and the J gene end by 7 bases; junction bases not matched to a gene: 5. The CDR3 is 16 amino acids. CDR1 and CDR2 from the germline V gene are MGHRA and YSYEKL. The DNA of the CDR3 is TGCGCCAGCAGCCAAGATAGCACTAGCGGGGGAAATGAGCAGTTCTTC. The encoded protein is CASSQDSTSGGNEQFF.

This clone has just a few counts. V gene TRBV6-6 combines with J gene TRBJ1-5; 9 bases agree with TRBD1. The germline V gene has CDR1 MNHNY and CDR2 SVGAGI (reference sequence). Trimming at V came to 7 bases and at J to 5 bases, leaving 12 bases not matched to a gene. The CDR3 consists of 16 residues. For the CDR3, the DNA is TGTGCCAGCAATTCCTCCCCGGGACAGGGATATCAGCCCCAGCATTTT. This sequence encodes CASNSSPGQGYQPQHF.

The rearrangement links TRBV4-2 to TRBJ1-2; 7 bases agree with TRBD1. The germline gives CDR1 LGHNA, CDR2 YNFKEQ. This CDR3 has 16 amino acids. V gave up 1 base and J gave up 4 bases; unmatched junction bases: 9. Here the CDR3 reads CASSQAGTELPYGYTF. The DNA of the CDR3 is TGTGCCAGCAGCCAAGCCGGGACAGAGTTGCCCTATGGCTACACCTTC.

The chain is built from TRBV5-5 and TRBJ2-1; 10 bases map to TRBD2. V trimming: 0 bases; J trimming: 4 bases; junction bases outside the gene matches: 1. The germline CDR1 and CDR2 sequences are SGHKS and YYEKEE (reference sequence). The CDR3 has 15 residues. The CDR3 reads CASSLGTSGYNEQFF. The CDR3 region has the DNA TGTGCCAGCAGCTTGGGGACTAGCGGTTACAATGAGCAGTTCTTC.

The sample holds one count of this clone. The chain combines TRBV5-6 with TRBJ2-7, with 7 bases aligning to TRBD2. The germline gives CDR1 SGHDT, CDR2 YYEEEE. This CDR3 has 16 residues. V shed 4 bases and J 0 bases; nucleotides not matched to a gene: 10. The CDR3 loop is CASSGIGGGFSYEQYF. CDR3 coding DNA: TGTGCCAGCAGCGGAATAGGCGGGGGTTTCTCCTACGAGCAGTACTTC.

This sequence joins TRBV18 and TRBJ1-1; D remains ambiguous. The germline V and J ends were trimmed by 0 bases and 11 bases, with 19 bases remaining between them. Germline V gene lookup returns CDR1 KGHSH and CDR2 LQKENI. The CDR3 is made up of 15 amino acids. CDR3 residues: CASSPPPGGVRPAFF. The CDR3 region has the DNA TGTGCCAGCTCACCACCTCCGGGCGGGGTAAGACCGGCTTTCTTT.

V and J are TRBV7-9 and TRBJ1-5; possible D gene TRBD1, 5 bases. Germline CDR1 SEHNR, CDR2 FQNEAQ (reference sequence). The CDR3 runs to 14 residues. Trimming stripped 5 bases from V and 1 base from J, with 9 bases between. The CDR3: CASSIGQSNQPQHF. CDR3 DNA: TGTGCCAGCAGCATCGGACAAAGCAATCAGCCCCAGCATTTT.

In its sample, this clone was seen a few times. V gene TRBV5-8 combines with J gene TRBJ1-5, with D possibly being TRBD1 (6 bases). This CDR3 contains 15 residues. Germline V gene lookup returns CDR1 SGHTS and CDR2 YDEGEE. The V end lost 4 bases, the J end lost 0 bases, and 11 bases lay between the germline ends. The CDR3 coding sequence is TGTGCCAGCAGCCAACAGGGATTTAGCAATCAGCCCCAGCATTTT. This encodes CASSQQGFSNQPQHF.